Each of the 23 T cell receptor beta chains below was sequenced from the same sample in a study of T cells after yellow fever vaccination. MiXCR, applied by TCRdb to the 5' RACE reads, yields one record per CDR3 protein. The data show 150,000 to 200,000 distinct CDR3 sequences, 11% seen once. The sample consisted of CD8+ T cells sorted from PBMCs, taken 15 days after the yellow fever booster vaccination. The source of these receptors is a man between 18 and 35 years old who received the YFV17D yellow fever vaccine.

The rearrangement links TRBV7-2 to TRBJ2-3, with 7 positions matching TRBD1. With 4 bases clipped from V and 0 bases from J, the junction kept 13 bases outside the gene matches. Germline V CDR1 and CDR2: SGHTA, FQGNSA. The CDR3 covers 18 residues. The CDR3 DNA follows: TGTGCCAGCAGCTCGTCACTCCTAGGGGACAGAAGCACAGATACGCAGTATTTT. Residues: CASSSSLLGDRSTDTQYF. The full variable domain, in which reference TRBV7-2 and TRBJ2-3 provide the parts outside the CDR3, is GAGVSQSPSNKVTEKGKDVELRCDPISGHTALYWYRQSLGQGLEFLIYFQGNSAPDKSGLPSDRFSAERTGGSVSTLTIQRTQQEDSAVYLCASSSSLLGDRSTDTQYFGPGTRLTVL.

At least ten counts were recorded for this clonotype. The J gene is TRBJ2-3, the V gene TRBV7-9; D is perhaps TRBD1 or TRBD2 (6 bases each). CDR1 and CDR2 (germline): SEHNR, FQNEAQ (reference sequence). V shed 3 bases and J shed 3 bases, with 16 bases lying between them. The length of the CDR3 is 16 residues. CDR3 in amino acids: CASSLTGARLTDTQYF. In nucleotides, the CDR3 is TGTGCCAGCAGCTTGACGGGGGCGAGGTTGACAGATACGCAGTATTTT.

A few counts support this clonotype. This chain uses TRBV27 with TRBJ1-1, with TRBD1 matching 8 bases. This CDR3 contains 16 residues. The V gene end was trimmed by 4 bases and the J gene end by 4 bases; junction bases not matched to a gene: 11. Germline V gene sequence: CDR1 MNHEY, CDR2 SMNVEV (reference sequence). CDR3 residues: CASSWDRLKGITEAFF. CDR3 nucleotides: TGTGCCAGCAGTTGGGACAGGCTAAAAGGTATCACTGAAGCTTTCTTT.

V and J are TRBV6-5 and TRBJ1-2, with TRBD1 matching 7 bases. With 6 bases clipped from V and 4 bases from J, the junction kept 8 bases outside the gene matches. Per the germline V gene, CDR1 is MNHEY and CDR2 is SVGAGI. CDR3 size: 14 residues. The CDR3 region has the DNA TGTGCCAGCAGATTAACAGGGGCTCCCTATGGCTACACCTTC. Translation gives CASRLTGAPYGYTF.

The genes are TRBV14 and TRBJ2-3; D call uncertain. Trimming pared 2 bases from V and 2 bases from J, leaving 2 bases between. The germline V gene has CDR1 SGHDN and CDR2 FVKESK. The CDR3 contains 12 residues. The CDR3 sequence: CASSQYTDTQYF. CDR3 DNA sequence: TGTGCCAGCAGCCAATACACAGATACGCAGTATTTT. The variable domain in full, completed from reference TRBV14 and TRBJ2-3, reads EAGVTQFPSHSVIEKGQTVTLRCDPISGHDNLYWYRRVMGKEIKFLLHFVKESKQDESGMPNNRFLAERTGGTYSTLKVQPAELEDSGVYFCASSQYTDTQYFGPGTRLTVL.

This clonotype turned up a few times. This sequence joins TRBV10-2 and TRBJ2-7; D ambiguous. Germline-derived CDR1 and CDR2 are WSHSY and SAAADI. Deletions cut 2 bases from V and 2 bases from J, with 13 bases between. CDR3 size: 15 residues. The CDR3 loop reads CASSELRTDPYEQYF. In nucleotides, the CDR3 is TGCGCCAGCAGTGAGCTAAGGACGGACCCCTACGAGCAGTACTTC.

Here the CDR3 reads CASSPLAGVTNTGELFF. In DNA, the CDR3 is TGTGCCAGCAGCCCACTGGCGGGGGTGACCAACACCGGGGAGCTGTTTTTT. V is TRBV7-3 and J is TRBJ2-2, with 7 bases lining up with TRBD2. Germline lookup yields CDR1 SGHTA and CDR2 FQGTGA. This CDR3 contains 17 residues. V dropped 5 bases and J dropped 2; count of bases not matched to a gene: 11.

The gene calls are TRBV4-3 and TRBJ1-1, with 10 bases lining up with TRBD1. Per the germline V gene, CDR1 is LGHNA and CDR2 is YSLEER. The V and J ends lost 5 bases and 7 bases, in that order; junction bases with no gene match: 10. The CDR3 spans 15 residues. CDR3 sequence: CASSSGQWDRGEAFF. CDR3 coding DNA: TGCGCCAGCAGCTCAGGGCAGTGGGACAGGGGTGAAGCTTTCTTT.

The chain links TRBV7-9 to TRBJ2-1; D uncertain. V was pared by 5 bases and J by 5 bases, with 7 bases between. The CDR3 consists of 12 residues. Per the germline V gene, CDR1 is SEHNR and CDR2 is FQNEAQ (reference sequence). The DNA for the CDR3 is TGTGCCAGCAGCAGGGAAGACAATGAGCAGTTCTTC. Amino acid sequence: CASSREDNEQFF.

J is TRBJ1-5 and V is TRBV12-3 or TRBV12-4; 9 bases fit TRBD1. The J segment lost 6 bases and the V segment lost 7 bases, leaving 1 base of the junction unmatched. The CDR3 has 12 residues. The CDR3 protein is CASMGQGQPQHF. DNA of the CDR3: TGTGCCAGCATGGGACAGGGTCAGCCCCAGCATTTT.

The CDR3 region has the DNA TGTGCCAGCAGCTTAGGAGCGGGGGCCCTCTACGAGCAGTACGTC. As protein: CASSLGAGALYEQYV. The chain employs TRBV11-2 and TRBJ2-7; 8 positions agree with TRBD2. The ends lost 1 base at V and 3 bases at J; junction bases unmatched: 5. This CDR3 contains 15 residues. Germline V gene data show CDR1 as SGHAT and CDR2 as FQNNGV.

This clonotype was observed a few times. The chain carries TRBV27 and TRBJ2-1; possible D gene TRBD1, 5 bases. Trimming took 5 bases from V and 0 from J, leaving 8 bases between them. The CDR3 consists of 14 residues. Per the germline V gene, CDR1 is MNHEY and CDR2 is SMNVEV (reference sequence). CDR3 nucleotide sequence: TGTGCCAGCAGTGTGCAGGGCTCCTACAATGAGCAGTTCTTC. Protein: CASSVQGSYNEQFF.

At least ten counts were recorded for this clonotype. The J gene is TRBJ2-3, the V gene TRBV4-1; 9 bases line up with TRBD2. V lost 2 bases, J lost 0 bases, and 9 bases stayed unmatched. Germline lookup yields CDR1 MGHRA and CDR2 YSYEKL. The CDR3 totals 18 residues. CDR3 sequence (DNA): TGCGCCAGCAGCCAACATGTACCTAGCGGGGCGAGCACAGATACGCAGTATTTT. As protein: CASSQHVPSGASTDTQYF.

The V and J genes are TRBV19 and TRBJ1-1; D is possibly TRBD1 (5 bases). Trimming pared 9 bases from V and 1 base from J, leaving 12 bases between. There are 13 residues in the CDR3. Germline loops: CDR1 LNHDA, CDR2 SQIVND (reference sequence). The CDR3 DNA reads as TGTGCCAGCAACTGGGGGGGGAACACTGAAGCTTTCTTT. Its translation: CASNWGGNTEAFF. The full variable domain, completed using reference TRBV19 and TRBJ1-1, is DGGITQSPKYLFRKEGQNVTLSCEQNLNHDAMYWYRQDPGQGLRLIYYSQIVNDFQKGDIAEGYSVSREKKESFPLTVTSAQKNPTAFYLCASNWGGNTEAFFGQGTRLTVV.

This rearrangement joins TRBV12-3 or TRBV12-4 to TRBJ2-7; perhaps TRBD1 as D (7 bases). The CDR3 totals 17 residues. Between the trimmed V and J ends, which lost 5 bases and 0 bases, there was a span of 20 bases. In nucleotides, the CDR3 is TGTGCCAGCAGTCTCGGCGGGACAGATTCTTTCTCCTACGAGCAGTACGTC. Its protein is CASSLGGTDSFSYEQYV.

The CDR3 loop is CASSVAPTAGILYEQYF. The CDR3 nucleotides read TGTGCCAGCAGCGTCGCCCCTACGGCCGGGATCCTTTACGAGCAGTACTTC. The chain employs TRBV9 and TRBJ2-7, with TRBD2 as a possible D gene (5 bases). The CDR3 consists of 17 residues. The germline V and J ends were trimmed by 2 bases and 4 bases, with 22 bases remaining between them. Germline-derived CDR1 and CDR2 are SGDLS and YYNGEE. Supplemented by reference TRBV9 and TRBJ2-7, the full variable domain reads DSGVTQTPKHLITATGQRVTLRCSPRSGDLSVYWYQQSLDQGLQFLIQYYNGEERAKGNILERFSAQQFPDLHSELNLSSLELGDSALYFCASSVAPTAGILYEQYFGPGTRLTVT.

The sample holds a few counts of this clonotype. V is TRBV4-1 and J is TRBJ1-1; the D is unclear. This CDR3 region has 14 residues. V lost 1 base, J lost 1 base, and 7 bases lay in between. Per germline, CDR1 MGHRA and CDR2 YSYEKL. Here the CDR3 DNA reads TGCGCCAGCAGCCAAGTCCGGGAGAACACTGAAGCTTTCTTT. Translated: CASSQVRENTEAFF.

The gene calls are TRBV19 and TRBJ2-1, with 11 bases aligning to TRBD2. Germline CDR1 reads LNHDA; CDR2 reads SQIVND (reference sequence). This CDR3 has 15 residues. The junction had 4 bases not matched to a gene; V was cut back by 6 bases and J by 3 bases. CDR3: CASRMTSGDYNEQFF. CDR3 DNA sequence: TGTGCCAGTAGAATGACTAGCGGGGACTACAATGAGCAGTTCTTC.

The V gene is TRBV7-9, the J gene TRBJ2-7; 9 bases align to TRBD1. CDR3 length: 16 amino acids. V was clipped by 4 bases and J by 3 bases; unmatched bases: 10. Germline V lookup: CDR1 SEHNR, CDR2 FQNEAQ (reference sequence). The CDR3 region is CASSYTPGQGFYEQYF. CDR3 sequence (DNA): TGTGCCAGCAGCTATACGCCGGGACAGGGCTTCTACGAGCAGTACTTC. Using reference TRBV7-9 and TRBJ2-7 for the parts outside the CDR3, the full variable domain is DTGVSQNPRHKITKRGQNVTFRCDPISEHNRLYWYRQTLGQGPEFLTYFQNEAQLEKSRLLSDRFSAERPKGSFSTLEIQRTEQGDSAMYLCASSYTPGQGFYEQYFGPGTRLTVT.

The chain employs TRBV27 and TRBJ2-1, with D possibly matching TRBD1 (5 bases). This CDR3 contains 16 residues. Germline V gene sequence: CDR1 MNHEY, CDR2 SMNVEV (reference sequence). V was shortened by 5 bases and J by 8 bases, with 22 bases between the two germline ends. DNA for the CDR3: TGTGCCAGCAGTCGCGCCCCAGTAGGGGCGTACGATGAGCAGTTCTTC. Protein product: CASSRAPVGAYDEQFF.

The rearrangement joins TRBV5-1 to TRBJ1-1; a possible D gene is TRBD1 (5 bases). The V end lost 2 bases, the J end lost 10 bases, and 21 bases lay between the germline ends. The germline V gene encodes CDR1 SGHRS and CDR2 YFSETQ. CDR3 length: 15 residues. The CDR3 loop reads CASSLTDGAPTPAFF. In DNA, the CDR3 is TGCGCCAGCAGCTTAACGGACGGGGCCCCGACCCCAGCTTTCTTT.

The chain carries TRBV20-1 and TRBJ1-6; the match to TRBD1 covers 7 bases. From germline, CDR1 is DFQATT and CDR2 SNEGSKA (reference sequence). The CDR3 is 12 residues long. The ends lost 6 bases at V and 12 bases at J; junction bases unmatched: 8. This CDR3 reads CSAHRGGEPLHF. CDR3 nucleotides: TGCAGTGCCCACAGGGGAGGGGAACCCCTCCACTTT.

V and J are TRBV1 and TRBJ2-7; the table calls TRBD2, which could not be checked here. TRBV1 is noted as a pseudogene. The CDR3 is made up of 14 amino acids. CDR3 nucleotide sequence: TGCACCAGCAGCCCGGTGGGCCATCCTGGCGAGCAGTACGTC. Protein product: CTSSPVGHPGEQYV.